A single sample is the source of the 24 T cell receptor beta chains below, sequenced in a study of CD8+CD57+ T cells in acquired aplastic anemia. Genomic DNA acted as the template from which TCR beta VDJ combination and CDR3 sequence profiling were carried out. TCRdb fed the reads into MiXCR, producing one record per CDR3 protein. The data contain about 290,000 distinct CDR3 sequences, roughly 59% of them seen just once; the ten biggest clones take up roughly 1.2%. Patients sequenced had flow cytometry evidence of CD8+CD57+ cell expansion. The specimen sequenced was sorted CD4+, CD8+, or CD8+CD57+ T cells (not recorded which) from PBMCs. These receptors all come from a human donor with aplastic anemia.

The J gene is TRBJ1-2, the V gene TRBV12-5; D remains ambiguous. Germline values: CDR1 LGHNT, CDR2 FRNRAP. The CDR3 is 13 amino acids. Trimming took off 6 bases at V and 3 bases at J, with 11 bases between the two ends. In DNA form, the CDR3 reads TGTGCTAGTGGCCGAGGCCGAGACTATGGCTACACCTTC. This translates into CASGRGRDYGYTF.

The rearrangement links TRBV20-1 to TRBJ2-7; TRBD2 is a possible D gene (6 bases). Germline CDR1 reads DFQATT; CDR2 reads SNEGSKA (reference sequence). With 6 bases removed from V and 0 bases from J, the gap between germline ends came to 12 bases. CDR3 length: 13 amino acids. For the CDR3, the DNA is TGCAGTGCAGCTAGCGCGGGCTCCTACGAGCAGTACTTC. Amino acids: CSAASAGSYEQYF.

In its sample, this clonotype was seen once. This chain joins TRBV7-9 and TRBJ1-6; the match to TRBD1 covers 7 bases. The V segment lost 7 bases and the J segment 0 bases; nucleotides outside the gene matches: 9. Germline lookup yields CDR1 SEHNR and CDR2 FQNEAQ (reference sequence). CDR3 size: 17 residues. CDR3 nucleotide sequence: TGTGCCAGCAACCTTGGGGGGGACAGCTCCTATAATTCACCCCTCCACTTT. Amino acids: CASNLGGDSSYNSPLHF.

The rearrangement links TRBV29-1 to TRBJ2-7; 8 bases fit TRBD2. Germline lookup yields CDR1 SQVTM and CDR2 ANQGSEA. V dropped 7 bases and J dropped 3; count of bases not matched to a gene: 14. CDR3 length equals 15 residues. The CDR3 here is CSGSGSREGLYEQYF. The CDR3 coding sequence is TGCAGCGGTTCGGGGTCCCGGGAGGGACTCTACGAGCAGTACTTC.

This chain links TRBV19 with TRBJ1-1; TRBD1 might be the D (6 bases). Trimming left V 3 bases short and J 7 bases short, with 18 bases between. This CDR3 contains 15 residues. Germline V gene lookup returns CDR1 LNHDA and CDR2 SQIVND (reference sequence). The CDR3 coding sequence is TGTGCCAGTAGTATCCCTGATTCTGGACAGCATGAAGCTTTCTTT. As protein: CASSIPDSGQHEAFF.

The V call is TRBV5-1, the J call TRBJ2-7; tentatively, D is TRBD2 (7 bases). The CDR3 spans 14 residues. Germline lookup yields CDR1 SGHRS and CDR2 YFSETQ. V shed 5 bases and J shed 2 bases, with 14 bases lying between them. The chain's CDR3 is CASRGGRGTYEQYF. CDR3 DNA: TGCGCCAGCAGGGGTGGGAGGGGGACCTACGAGCAGTACTTC.

The V and J genes are TRBV3-1 and TRBJ2-2; D remains ambiguous. CDR1 is LGHDT and CDR2 is YNNKEL in the germline V gene (reference sequence). The V gene lost 2 bases and the J gene lost 3 bases, with 10 bases spanning the gap. The CDR3 has 15 residues. Written as DNA, the CDR3 is TGTGCCAGCAGCCAAAGTCCCGCGGACACCGGGGAGCTGTTTTTT. It is translated as CASSQSPADTGELFF.

This clonotype came up once. Likely a read error: the CDR3 ends without its conserved phenylalanine or tryptophan. The chain couples TRBV24-1 to TRBJ1-5, with D possibly TRBD1 on 5 matching bases. Germline assignment: CDR1 KGHDR and CDR2 SFDVKD. This CDR3 region has 17 residues. The CDR3 is CATSDTSTEYSNRPQHL. CDR3 coding DNA: TGTGCCACCAGTGATACTTCGACAGAGTATAGCAATCGGCCCCAGCATCTT.

The chain links TRBV7-2 to TRBJ2-5, with D uncertain. This CDR3 region has 12 residues. Looked up from germline, CDR1 is SGHTA and CDR2 is FQGNSA. V dropped 4 bases and J dropped 5 bases, with 8 bases sitting between them. CDR3 sequence (DNA): TGTGCCAGCAGCTCTTGGAATGAGACCCAGTACTTC. This translates into CASSSWNETQYF.

The chain employs TRBV20-1 and TRBJ2-3, with D perhaps given as TRBD1 or TRBD2 (5 bases each). From germline, CDR1 is DFQATT and CDR2 SNEGSKA (reference sequence). The length of the CDR3 is 17 residues. Trimming left V 3 bases short and J 5 bases short, with 24 bases between. The CDR3 spells CSARSPLGGAGIDTQYF. The CDR3 DNA follows: TGCAGTGCTAGGAGTCCGTTAGGTGGGGCCGGGATAGATACGCAGTATTTT.

The chain links TRBV9 to TRBJ2-3; a weak D match, TRBD2 (5 bases). Trimming left V 0 bases short and J 3 bases short, with 8 bases between. The CDR3 length is 14 residues. Germline-derived CDR1 and CDR2 are SGDLS and YYNGEE. The CDR3: CASSVGPGTDTQYF. CDR3 bases: TGTGCCAGCAGCGTAGGCCCGGGGACAGATACGCAGTATTTT.

This clonotype appeared a few times. The chain combines TRBV6-6 with TRBJ2-5; possibly TRBD2 for D (6 bases). Trimming shortened V by 6 bases and J by 9 bases, and 17 bases separated the two germline ends. The CDR3 runs 13 residues. The germline V gene has CDR1 MNHNY and CDR2 SVGAGI (reference sequence). The CDR3 is CASRDTGGMAQYF. The CDR3 region has the DNA TGTGCCAGCAGAGACACGGGCGGGATGGCCCAGTACTTC.

The table lists this clonotype with a count of one. This rearrangement joins TRBV2 to TRBJ1-3; possibly TRBD1 for D (6 bases). Germline CDR1 is SNHLY and CDR2 is FYNNEI. The CDR3 is 13 amino acids. V was clipped by 6 bases and J by 2 bases, with 8 bases between them. The DNA for the CDR3 is TGTGCCAGCAGGGGGGCCACTGGAAACACCATATATTTT. It yields the protein CASRGATGNTIYF.

V gene TRBV6-1 combines with J gene TRBJ2-7; D gene ambiguous. V was trimmed by 6 bases and J by 2 bases, leaving 11 bases between them. The germline V gene has CDR1 MNHNS and CDR2 SASEGT. The CDR3 is 13 amino acids. The CDR3, as DNA: TGTGCCAGCAGCTGGGGATTAACCTACGAGCAGTACTTC. Encoded protein: CASSWGLTYEQYF.

This clonotype was counted at least ten times. The V gene is TRBV5-6, the J gene TRBJ1-1; no clear D. Germline CDR1 is SGHDT and CDR2 is YYEEEE. Trimming shortened V by 2 bases and J by 2 bases, and 10 bases separated the two germline ends. CDR3 length equals 14 residues. CDR3 nucleotide sequence: TGTGCCAGCAGCTTTTACAGACAAAACACTGAAGCTTTCTTT. It specifies CASSFYRQNTEAFF.

This chain uses TRBV19 with TRBJ1-5; TRBD1 is a possible D gene (6 bases). This CDR3 spans 14 amino acids. Per germline, CDR1 LNHDA and CDR2 SQIVND (reference sequence). Trimming shortened V by 5 bases and J by 7 bases, and 15 bases separated the two germline ends. The CDR3 sequence is CASSFDRSGQPQHF. The CDR3 coding sequence is TGTGCCAGTAGTTTCGACAGGTCCGGGCAGCCCCAGCATTTT.

The chain couples TRBV11-2 to TRBJ1-5; D remains unclear. The CDR3 consists of 14 residues. Per the germline V gene, CDR1 is SGHAT and CDR2 is FQNNGV. Trimming pared 6 bases from V and 3 bases from J, leaving 12 bases between. The CDR3 DNA follows: TGTGCCAGCAGTCAAGGCCATAACAATCAGCCCCAGCATTTT. The encoded protein is CASSQGHNNQPQHF.

The CDR3 reads CASSRIGSDGYTF. Written as DNA, the CDR3 is TGTGCCAGCAGCCGAATTGGCAGTGATGGCTACACCTTC. The chain employs TRBV7-2 and TRBJ1-2; D not certain. CDR1 is SGHTA and CDR2 is FQGNSA in the germline V gene. This CDR3 has 13 residues. Between the trimmed V and J ends, which lost 5 bases and 6 bases, there was a span of 13 bases.

The chain couples TRBV7-6 to TRBJ2-7; D gene unclear. CDR3 length equals 14 residues. Trimming stripped 1 base from V and 2 bases from J, with 9 bases between. In germline, CDR1 is SGHVS, CDR2 FNYEAQ. The CDR3 protein is CASSLGPQTYEQYF. For the CDR3, the DNA is TGTGCCAGCAGCTTAGGGCCACAAACCTACGAGCAGTACTTC.

The V call is TRBV29-1, the J call TRBJ2-7; tentatively, D is TRBD1 or TRBD2 (6 bases each). Germline CDR1 reads SQVTM; CDR2 reads ANQGSEA. Trimming stripped 3 bases from V and 3 bases from J, with 12 bases between. The CDR3 has 13 amino acids. CDR3 protein: CSVEGGLNYEQYF. The DNA of the CDR3 is TGCAGCGTTGAGGGGGGCCTTAACTACGAGCAGTACTTC.

This chain joins TRBV7-9 and TRBJ2-2; the D gene is possibly TRBD1 (6 bases). Trimming pared 6 bases from V and 5 bases from J, leaving 10 bases between. The CDR3 is made up of 13 amino acids. In germline, CDR1 is SEHNR, CDR2 FQNEAQ (reference sequence). The DNA of the CDR3 is TGTGCCAGCAGACCAACAGGGACCGGGGAGCTGTTTTTT. Its translation: CASRPTGTGELFF.

The table lists this clonotype with a count of one. The chain employs TRBV7-3 and TRBJ2-1; 13 bases map to TRBD2. The V gene end was trimmed by 6 bases and the J gene end by 7 bases; junction bases not matched to a gene: 9. The CDR3 extends over 16 amino acids. Germline loops: CDR1 SGHTA, CDR2 FQGTGA. The CDR3 reads CASRGTSGAGANEQFF. The CDR3 DNA reads TGTGCCAGCAGGGGGACTAGCGGGGCTGGGGCTAATGAGCAGTTCTTC.

This clonotype came up many times. V gene TRBV7-2 combines with J gene TRBJ1-2; the D is unclear. The CDR3 extends over 15 amino acids. V lost 5 bases to trimming and J lost 8 bases, with 21 bases between them. Germline lookup yields CDR1 SGHTA and CDR2 FQGNSA. CDR3 in DNA: TGTGCCAGCAGCACCTTTTACCCGGAGGGCGGGGGCTACACCTTC. This gives the protein CASSTFYPEGGGYTF.

The sample holds one count of this clonotype. The chain carries TRBV2 and TRBJ2-1, with 13 bases lining up with TRBD2. The CDR3 runs to 15 residues. V trimming: 7 bases; J trimming: 7 bases; junction bases outside the gene matches: 7. CDR1 is SNHLY, CDR2 FYNNEI, per germline. CDR3 nucleotides: TGTGCCAGCACCCCCGGGACTAGCGGGGTAAATGAGCAGTTCTTC. As protein: CASTPGTSGVNEQFF.